This T cell receptor (beta chain) stems from a study of CD8+CD57+ T cells in acquired aplastic anemia. This clonotype showed up many times. Genomic DNA provided the template from which TCR beta VDJ and CDR3 profiles were obtained. TCRdb passed the reads through MiXCR, listing each CDR3 protein once. The sample carries about 180,000 distinct CDR3 sequences, approximately 48% recorded once. CDR1 and CDR2 (germline): MNHNS, SASEGT. The CDR3 length is 14 residues. V gave up 7 bases and J gave up 5 bases; unmatched junction bases: 8. Sequenced patients had shown CD8+CD57+ cell expansion by flow cytometry. The specimen sequenced was sorted CD4+, CD8+, or CD8+CD57+ T cells (not recorded which) from PBMCs. The clonotype was recovered from a human donor with aplastic anemia. The chain employs TRBV6-1 and TRBJ2-5; 9 nucleotides match TRBD2. The CDR3 protein is CASTERGAWETQYF. CDR3 DNA sequence: TGTGCCAGCACCGAGCGGGGGGCGTGGGAGACCCAGTACTTC.